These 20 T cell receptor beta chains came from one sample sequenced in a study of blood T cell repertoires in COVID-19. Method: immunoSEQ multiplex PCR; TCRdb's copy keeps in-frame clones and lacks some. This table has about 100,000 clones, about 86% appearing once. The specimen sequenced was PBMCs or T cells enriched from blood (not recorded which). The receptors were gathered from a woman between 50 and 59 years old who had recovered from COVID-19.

In nucleotides, the CDR3 is TGTGCCACCAGTGAATCGGGAATGAGCTCCTACGAGCAGTACTTC. Translated, it gives CATSESGMSSYEQYF. This chain links TRBV24-1 with TRBJ2-7, with D tentatively TRBD2 (5 bases). V gave up 4 bases and J gave up 0 bases, with 12 bases separating them. Germline CDR1 and CDR2: KGHDR and SFDVKD. The CDR3 is 15 amino acids.

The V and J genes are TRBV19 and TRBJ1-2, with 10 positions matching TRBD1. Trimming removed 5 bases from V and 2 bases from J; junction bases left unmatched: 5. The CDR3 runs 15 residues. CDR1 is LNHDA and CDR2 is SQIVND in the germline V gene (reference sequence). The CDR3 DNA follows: TGTGCCAGTAGTTTGTCGGGACAGGGGAACTATGGCTACACCTTC. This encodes CASSLSGQGNYGYTF.

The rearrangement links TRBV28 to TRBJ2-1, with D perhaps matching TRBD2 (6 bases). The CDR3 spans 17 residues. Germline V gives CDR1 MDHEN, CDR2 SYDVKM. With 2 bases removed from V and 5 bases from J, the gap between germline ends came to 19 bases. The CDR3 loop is CASSLPYADAGNNEQFF. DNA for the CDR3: TGTGCCAGCAGTTTACCCTACGCGGACGCGGGAAACAATGAGCAGTTCTTC.

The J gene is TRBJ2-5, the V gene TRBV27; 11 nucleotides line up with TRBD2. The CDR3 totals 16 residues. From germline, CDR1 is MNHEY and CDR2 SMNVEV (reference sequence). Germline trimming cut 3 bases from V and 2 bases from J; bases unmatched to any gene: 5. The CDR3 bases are TGTGCCAGCAGTTTGGGGACTAGCGGTCATCAAGAGACCCAGTACTTC. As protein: CASSLGTSGHQETQYF.

The CDR3 DNA sequence: TGTGCCAGCAGCCTCCGGGGTGGCCAGAAGAACACAGATACGCAGTATTTT. Its translation is CASSLRGGQKNTDTQYF. The J gene is TRBJ2-3, the V gene TRBV5-5, with a possible D match to TRBD2 (5 bases). The CDR3 loop spans 17 amino acids. Germline V lookup: CDR1 SGHKS, CDR2 YYEKEE (reference sequence). V was clipped by 4 bases and J by 2 bases, with 20 bases between them.

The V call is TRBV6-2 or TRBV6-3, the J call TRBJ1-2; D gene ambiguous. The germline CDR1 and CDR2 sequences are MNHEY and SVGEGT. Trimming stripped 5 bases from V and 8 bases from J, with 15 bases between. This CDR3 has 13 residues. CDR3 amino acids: CASSDNQVWGYTF. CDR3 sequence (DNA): TGTGCCAGCAGTGATAATCAGGTCTGGGGCTACACCTTC.

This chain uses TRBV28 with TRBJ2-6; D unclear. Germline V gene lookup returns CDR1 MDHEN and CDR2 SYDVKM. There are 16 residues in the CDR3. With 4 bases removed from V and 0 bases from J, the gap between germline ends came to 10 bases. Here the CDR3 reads CASSSPLRSGANVLTF. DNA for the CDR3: TGTGCCAGCAGTTCTCCACTACGCTCTGGGGCCAACGTCCTGACTTTC.

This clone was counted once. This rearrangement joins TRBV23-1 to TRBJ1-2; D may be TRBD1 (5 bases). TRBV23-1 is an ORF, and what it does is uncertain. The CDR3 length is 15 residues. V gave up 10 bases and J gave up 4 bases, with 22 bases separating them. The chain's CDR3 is CATTPRWQGSYGYTF. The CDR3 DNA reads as TGCGCCACTACCCCACGGTGGCAGGGAAGCTATGGCTACACCTTC.

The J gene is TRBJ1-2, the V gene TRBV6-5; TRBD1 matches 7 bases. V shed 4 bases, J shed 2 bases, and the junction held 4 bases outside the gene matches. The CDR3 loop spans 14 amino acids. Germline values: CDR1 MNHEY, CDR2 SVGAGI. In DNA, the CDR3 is TGTGCCAGCAGTTTAGGGACAGCGAACTATGGCTACACCTTC. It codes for CASSLGTANYGYTF.

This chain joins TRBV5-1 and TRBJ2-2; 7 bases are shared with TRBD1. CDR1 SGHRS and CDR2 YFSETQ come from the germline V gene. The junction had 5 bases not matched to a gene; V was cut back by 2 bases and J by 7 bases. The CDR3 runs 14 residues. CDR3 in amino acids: CASSFGQGVGELFF. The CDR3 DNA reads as TGCGCCAGCAGCTTCGGGCAGGGGGTCGGGGAGCTGTTTTTT.

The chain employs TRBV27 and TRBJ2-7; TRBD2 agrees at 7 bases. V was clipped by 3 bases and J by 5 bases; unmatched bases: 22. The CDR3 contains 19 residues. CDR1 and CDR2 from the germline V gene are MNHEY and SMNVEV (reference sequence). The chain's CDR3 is CASSFRVGAGKALYHEQYF. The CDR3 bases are TGTGCCAGCAGTTTTCGGGTAGGAGCGGGGAAAGCCCTTTATCACGAGCAGTACTTC.

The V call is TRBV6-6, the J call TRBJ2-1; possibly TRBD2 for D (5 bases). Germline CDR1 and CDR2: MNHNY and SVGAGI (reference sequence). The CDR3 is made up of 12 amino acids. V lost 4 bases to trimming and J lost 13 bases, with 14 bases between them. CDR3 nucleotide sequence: TGTGCCAGCAGTTCCAACCGGGGTGATCAGTTCTTC. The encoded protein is CASSSNRGDQFF.

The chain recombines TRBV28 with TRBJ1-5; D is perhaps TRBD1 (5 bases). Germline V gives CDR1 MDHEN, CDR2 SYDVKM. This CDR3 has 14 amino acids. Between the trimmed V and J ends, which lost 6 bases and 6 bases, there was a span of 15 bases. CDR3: CASSTDSDRQPQHF. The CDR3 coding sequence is TGTGCCAGCAGCACCGACAGTGATCGTCAGCCCCAGCATTTT.

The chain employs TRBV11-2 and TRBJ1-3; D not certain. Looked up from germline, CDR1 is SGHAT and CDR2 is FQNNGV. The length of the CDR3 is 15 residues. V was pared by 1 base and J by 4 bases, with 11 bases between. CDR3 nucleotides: TGTGCCAGCAGCTTAGTAACCGCGGGGGGAAACACCATATATTTT. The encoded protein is CASSLVTAGGNTIYF.

The CDR3: CASSHLTNTDTQYF. The CDR3, as DNA: TGTGCCAGCAGCCACCTCACTAACACAGATACGCAGTATTTT. The chain couples TRBV7-2 to TRBJ2-3; no firm D call. Trimming removed 5 bases from V and 2 bases from J, with 11 bases in between. Germline CDR1 is SGHTA and CDR2 is FQGNSA. This CDR3 spans 14 amino acids.

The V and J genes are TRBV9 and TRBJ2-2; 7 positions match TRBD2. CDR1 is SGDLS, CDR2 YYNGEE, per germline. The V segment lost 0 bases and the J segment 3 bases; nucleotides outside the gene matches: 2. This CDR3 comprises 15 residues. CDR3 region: CASSVATSDTGELFF. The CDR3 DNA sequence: TGTGCCAGCAGCGTAGCTACTAGCGACACCGGGGAGCTGTTTTTT. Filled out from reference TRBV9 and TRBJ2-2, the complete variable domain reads DSGVTQTPKHLITATGQRVTLRCSPRSGDLSVYWYQQSLDQGLQFLIQYYNGEERAKGNILERFSAQQFPDLHSELNLSSLELGDSALYFCASSVATSDTGELFFGEGSRLTVL.

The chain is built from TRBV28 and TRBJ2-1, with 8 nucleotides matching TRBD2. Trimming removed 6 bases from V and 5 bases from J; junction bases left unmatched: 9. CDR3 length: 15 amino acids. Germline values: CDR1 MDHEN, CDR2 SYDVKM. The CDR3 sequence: CASRLAGTGDNEQFF. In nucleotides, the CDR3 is TGTGCCAGCAGGTTAGCGGGAACCGGGGACAATGAGCAGTTCTTC.

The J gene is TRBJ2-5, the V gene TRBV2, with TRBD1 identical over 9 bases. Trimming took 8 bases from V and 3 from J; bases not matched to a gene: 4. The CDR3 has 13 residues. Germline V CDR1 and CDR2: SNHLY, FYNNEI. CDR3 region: CASCRDREETQYF. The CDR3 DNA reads TGTGCCAGCTGCCGGGACAGGGAAGAGACCCAGTACTTC.

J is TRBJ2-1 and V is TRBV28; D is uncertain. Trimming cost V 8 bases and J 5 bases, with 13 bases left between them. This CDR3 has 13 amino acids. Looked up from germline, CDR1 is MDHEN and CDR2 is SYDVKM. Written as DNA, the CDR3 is TGTGCCAGCGGGCGAAGGCTCGACAATGAGCAGTTCTTC. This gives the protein CASGRRLDNEQFF.

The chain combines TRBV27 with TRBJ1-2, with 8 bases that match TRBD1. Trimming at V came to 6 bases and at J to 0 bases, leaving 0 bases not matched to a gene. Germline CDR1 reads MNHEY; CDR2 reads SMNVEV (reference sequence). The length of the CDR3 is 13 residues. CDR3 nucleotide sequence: TGTGCCAGCAGGGACAGGGCTAACTATGGCTACACCTTC. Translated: CASRDRANYGYTF.